This note documents a single T cell receptor (beta chain) sequence. It was CD45RO-negative cells, positively selected for CCR7, that made up naive CD8 cells, with terminally differentiated effector memory CD45RA+ cells excluded. In germline, CDR1 is SEHNR, CDR2 FQNEAQ (reference sequence). The CDR3 has 16 residues. V was trimmed by 5 bases and J by 1 base, leaving 15 bases between them. This sample stems from a study of shared clonotypes between healthy human individuals. Sequenced by immunoSEQ multiplex PCR; TCRdb stores in-frame clones only, minus some. The sample consists of a few hundred thousand clones, roughly 95% of them appearing once.

The sample was naive CD8+ T cells sorted from blood. This TCR came from a woman aged 25 to 39 in good health. The chain recombines TRBV7-9 with TRBJ1-3; D remains ambiguous. The CDR3 region is CASSKPGYESGNTIYF. The CDR3 DNA follows: TGTGCCAGCAGCAAGCCTGGCTATGAGTCTGGAAACACCATATATTTT.